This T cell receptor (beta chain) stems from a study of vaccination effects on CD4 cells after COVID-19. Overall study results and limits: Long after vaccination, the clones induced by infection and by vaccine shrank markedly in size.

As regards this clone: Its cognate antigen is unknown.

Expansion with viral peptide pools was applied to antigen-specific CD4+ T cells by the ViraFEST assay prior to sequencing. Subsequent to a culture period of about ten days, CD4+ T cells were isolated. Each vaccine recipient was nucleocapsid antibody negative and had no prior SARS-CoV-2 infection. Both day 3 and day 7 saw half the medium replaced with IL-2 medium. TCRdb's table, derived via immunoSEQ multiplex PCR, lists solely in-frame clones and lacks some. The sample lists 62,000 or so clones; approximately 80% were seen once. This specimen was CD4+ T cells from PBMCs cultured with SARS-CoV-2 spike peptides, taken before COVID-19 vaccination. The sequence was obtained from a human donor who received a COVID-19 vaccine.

CDR3 in DNA: TGTGCCAGCACCGGGACGGTCACCGGGGAGCTGTTTTTT. This codes for CASTGTVTGELFF. The chain uses TRBV11-2 and TRBJ2-2, with D perhaps TRBD1 or TRBD2 (5 bases each). Germline CDR1 and CDR2: SGHAT and FQNNGV. V lost 7 bases, J lost 4 bases, and 10 bases lay in between. This CDR3 spans 13 amino acids.